This is a list of T cell receptor beta chains from one sample in a study of blood T cell repertoires in COVID-19. Only in-frame clones appear in the TCRdb table, and some are missing; sequencing was by immunoSEQ multiplex PCR. The sample has roughly 64,000 clones; around 65% are singletons. Sequenced: PBMCs or T cells enriched from blood (not recorded which). These TCRs come from a woman aged 55-70 years who had been exposed to COVID-19. Both conserved end residues are part of each CDR3. Fields, in order: V gene, D gene, J gene, clone size, CDR3 DNA, CDR3 protein. The D gene is left open where the match is weak. Not every row has a clone size; where given, it reads once, few, many or a size class.

TRBV5-1	TRBD1	TRBJ2-1	-	TGCGCCAGCAGCTCCGGCCGGGACAGGGTGGCCAATGAGCAGTTCTTC	CASSSGRDRVANEQFF
TRBV5-1	-	TRBJ1-3	-	TGCGCCAGCAGCTTGGAAGGGGCCTCTGGAAACACCATATATTTT	CASSLEGASGNTIYF
TRBV29-1	-	TRBJ1-5	-	TGCAGCGTTGCCCCGGGGGAGAATCAGCCCCAGCATTTT	CSVAPGENQPQHF
TRBV3-1/TRBV3-2	TRBD2	TRBJ2-5	-	TGTGCCAGCAGCCACTCCTCGGGACTACAAGAGACCCAGTACTTC	CASSHSSGLQETQYF
TRBV5-5	TRBD2	TRBJ2-3	-	TGTGCCAGCAGCTTGCCCCAGGGTAGCGGGGGGGCCTTCTCCCCAGATACGCAGTATTTT	CASSLPQGSGGAFSPDTQYF
TRBV19	-	TRBJ2-7	-	TGTGCCAGTAGCCCATTTGGAAGACAGCAGTACGAGCAGTACTTC	CASSPFGRQQYEQYF
TRBV28	TRBD1	TRBJ1-4	-	TGTGCCAGCAGTCCCCGGGACAGATCTAATGAAAAACTGTTTTTT	CASSPRDRSNEKLFF
TRBV27	TRBD1	TRBJ2-1	-	TGTGCCAGCAGTCACCGACCGGGACAGGGGATAAATGAGCAGTTCTTC	CASSHRPGQGINEQFF
TRBV7-2	TRBD1	TRBJ2-1	-	TGTGCCAGCAGCTTCCCAGGGGGCTACAATGAGCAGTTCTTC	CASSFPGGYNEQFF
TRBV5-5	TRBD1	TRBJ1-5	once	TGTGCCAGCAGCTCCGGACAGGGCAATCAGCCCCAGCATTTT	CASSSGQGNQPQHF
TRBV28	-	TRBJ1-2	-	TGTGCCAGCAGTTTATTCACAGGGAGAGACTATGGCTACACCTTC	CASSLFTGRDYGYTF
TRBV5-6	TRBD1	TRBJ1-2	once	TGTGCCAGCAGCTTGGGGGGACAGATCTATGGCTACACCTTC	CASSLGGQIYGYTF
TRBV30	TRBD1	TRBJ1-5	-	TGTGCCTGGAGTGGAGGACAGGCTAATCAGCCCCAGCATTTT	CAWSGGQANQPQHF
TRBV28	-	TRBJ2-1	-	TGTGCCAGCAGTTTCACTAGGAACAATGAGCAGTTCTTC	CASSFTRNNEQFF
TRBV20-1	-	TRBJ1-1	-	TGCAGTGCTAGTGGGCTAAGGAGGAAGGTGAACACTGAAGCTTTCTTT	CSASGLRRKVNTEAFF
TRBV3-1/TRBV3-2	TRBD2	TRBJ2-5	-	TGTGCCAGCACCTCCGGGACTACCTCCTACCAAGAGACCCAGTACTTC	CASTSGTTSYQETQYF
TRBV28	-	TRBJ1-1	-	TGTGCCAGCAGCCCTACAGGGAGGGTCACTGAAGCTTTCTTT	CASSPTGRVTEAFF
TRBV5-5	-	TRBJ1-2	-	TGTGCCAGCAGCTGGCGCCCCCAGGTCTATGGCTACACCTTC	CASSWRPQVYGYTF
TRBV7-8	-	TRBJ1-1	-	TGTGCCAGCAGCTTAGCGTCGTGGTCCGGGTCTGAAGCTTTCTTT	CASSLASWSGSEAFF
TRBV21-1	-	TRBJ2-2	-	TGTGCCAGCAGCAAAAGTTTTCTTAACAGGGGCTCCGGGGAGCTGTTTTTT	CASSKSFLNRGSGELFF
TRBV9	-	TRBJ2-2	-	TGTGCCAGCAGCAGGGGGAACACCGGGGAGCTGTTTTTT	CASSRGNTGELFF
TRBV6-6	TRBD2	TRBJ2-1	-	TGTGCCAGTGCCGGGGGAGCGGGGTCCTACAATGAGCAGTTCTTC	CASAGGAGSYNEQFF
TRBV4-3	-	TRBJ2-7	-	TGCGCCAGCAGCCAAGAGTCATCCAGCTACGAGCAGTACTTC	CASSQESSSYEQYF
TRBV6-2/TRBV6-3	TRBD1	TRBJ2-2	once	TGTGCCAGCAGTTGGGGACAGGGGGCATACACCGGGGAGCTGTTTTTT	CASSWGQGAYTGELFF
TRBV21-1	-	TRBJ1-5	-	TGTGCCGGTAAAGAGTGGGCAGGGGGGCAGCCCCAGCATTTT	CAGKEWAGGQPQHF
TRBV5-1	TRBD1	TRBJ1-2	-	TGCGCCAGCAGCAGCGGACAGGGGAAGGATGGCTACACCTTC	CASSSGQGKDGYTF
TRBV15	TRBD1	TRBJ2-5	-	TGTGCCACCAGCAGAGAACAGGGGGCGCTTGGGACCCAGTACTTC	CATSREQGALGTQYF
TRBV19	TRBD1	TRBJ2-1	-	TGTGCCAGTAGTACCCGGACAGGGAATGAGCAGTTCTTC	CASSTRTGNEQFF
TRBV2	-	TRBJ1-5	-	TGTGCCAGCAGTGAAGCGCGGTCTCGGAGGCATTTT	CASSEARSRRHF
TRBV7-3	-	TRBJ2-3	-	TGTGCCAGCAGCCCTCCGGGCACAGATACGCAGTATTTT	CASSPPGTDTQYF
TRBV29-1	TRBD2	TRBJ2-5	-	TGCAGCGTTGAAGATTCCCTAGCGGGAGTGGAAGAGACCCAGTACTTC	CSVEDSLAGVEETQYF
TRBV7-2	-	TRBJ1-5	-	TGTGCCAGCAGCCCCAGGGGTAGCAATCAGCCCCAGCATTTT	CASSPRGSNQPQHF
TRBV24-1	TRBD1	TRBJ1-2	-	TGTGCCACCATCCCTCCGGACAGGGGGCCATACCGGGGCTACACCTTC	CATIPPDRGPYRGYTF
TRBV7-2	TRBD1	TRBJ2-1	-	TGTGCCAGCAGCTTAGCAGGGGGCGCGCACAATGAGCAGTTCTTC	CASSLAGGAHNEQFF
TRBV5-1	TRBD2	TRBJ2-3	-	TGCGCCAGCAGCTTGGGACTAGCGGGCACAGATACGCAGTATTTT	CASSLGLAGTDTQYF
TRBV12-5	-	TRBJ1-1	few	TGTGCTAGTGGTTTGGTGGAGCAGGGTCAGACTGAAGCTTTCTTT	CASGLVEQGQTEAFF
TRBV19	TRBD2	TRBJ2-1	-	TGTGCCAGTAGAGGAAGCGGGAGCGAGAAGCAGTTCTTC	CASRGSGSEKQFF
TRBV14	-	TRBJ2-3	-	TGTGCCAGCAGCCAGGTCCCGGTGGGGGGTACGCAGTATTTT	CASSQVPVGGTQYF
TRBV7-2	TRBD1	TRBJ1-2	many	TGTGCCAGCAGCGCGGGACAGGGGGAATTCGGCTACACCTTC	CASSAGQGEFGYTF
TRBV12-3/TRBV12-4	-	TRBJ1-1	-	TGTGCCAGCAGTCTAGGACAGAACACTGAAGCTTTCTTT	CASSLGQNTEAFF
TRBV9	-	TRBJ2-3	-	TGTGCCAGCGGGAGATTCACAGATACGCAGTATTTT	CASGRFTDTQYF
TRBV6-5	-	TRBJ2-1	-	TGTGCCAGCAGCCCCGTCGCGGGGACCGGTATAACGCAGTTCTTC	CASSPVAGTGITQFF
TRBV19	-	TRBJ2-7	once	TGTGCCAGTAGTACCAGGGGTCCTCCCAACTACGAGCAGTACTTC	CASSTRGPPNYEQYF
TRBV27	TRBD2	TRBJ2-1	-	TGTGCCAGCGGGGGGGTAGTGCACAATGAGCAGTTCTTC	CASGGVVHNEQFF